A single sample gave rise to the 7 T cell receptor beta chains below, sequenced in a study of blood T cells in healthy people across ages. A second PCR of 7 to 11 cycles used a sample-barcoded 5' primer and a J-beta primer mix. TCRdb re-derived calls from the 5' RACE reads in MiXCR, one entry per CDR3 protein. Of 700,000 to 950,000 distinct CDR3 sequences detected, roughly 64% appear once; the ten largest clones hold approximately 21%. The sample taken for sequencing was blood. The receptors shown here come from a man younger than 40 in good health.

The chain recombines TRBV3-1 with TRBJ2-7, with 9 bases that match TRBD1. The last part of the DNA fits TRBJ2-5 better; the J call may be wrong. Germline loops: CDR1 LGHDT, CDR2 YNNKEL (reference sequence). The CDR3 is 14 residues long. The CDR3 protein is CASRPTGGAETQYF. DNA of the CDR3: TGTGCCAGCAGACCTACAGGGGGCGCAGAGACCCAGTACTTC.

This clonotype was picked up a small number of times. The chain couples TRBV10-3 to TRBJ2-7; D is unresolved. Germline CDR1 ENHRY, CDR2 SYGVKD. This CDR3 is 14 amino acids long. Trimming took 6 bases from V and 2 from J, leaving 14 bases between them. The DNA of the CDR3 is TGTGCCATCAGCTCTTTGGCGCCAGCCTACGAGCAGTACTTC. Its translation is CAISSLAPAYEQYF.

The gene calls are TRBV29-1 and TRBJ2-1; 7 nucleotides match TRBD2. In germline, CDR1 is SQVTM, CDR2 ANQGSEA. Losses at the gene ends were 2 bases for V and 7 bases for J; bases not matched to a gene: 5. This CDR3 is built from 13 residues. The CDR3 nucleotides read TGCAGCGTTGAAAAGGGACTATTGAATGAGCAGTTCTTC. Protein sequence: CSVEKGLLNEQFF.

The gene calls are TRBV19 and TRBJ1-4; no clear D gene. The V gene lost 9 bases and the J gene lost 7 bases, with 12 bases spanning the gap. Germline-derived CDR1 and CDR2 are LNHDA and SQIVND (reference sequence). The CDR3 runs to 12 residues. CDR3 DNA sequence: TGTGCCAGCCTTGCGGACGGTGAAAAACTGTTTTTT. It encodes CASLADGEKLFF.

The chain links TRBV7-3 to TRBJ2-6; D unclear. Deletions cut 2 bases from V and 3 bases from J, with 8 bases between. CDR1 is SGHTA and CDR2 is FQGTGA in the germline V gene. The CDR3 consists of 15 residues. The CDR3 DNA reads TGTGCCAGCAGCTTACGGACGGGTGGGGCCAACGTCCTGACTTTC. Its translation is CASSLRTGGANVLTF.

The chain recombines TRBV20-1 with TRBJ2-1; 13 bases are shared with TRBD2. Per germline, CDR1 DFQATT and CDR2 SNEGSKA (reference sequence). J gave up 9 bases and V 6 bases, and 5 bases lay outside the gene matches. CDR3 length: 13 amino acids. CDR3 bases: TGCAGTGCCTCGGGACTAGCGGGATTTGAGCAGTTCTTC. Its translation is CSASGLAGFEQFF.

There are a few counts of this clonotype. The J gene is TRBJ2-3, the V gene TRBV7-2; 8 positions match TRBD1. Germline loops: CDR1 SGHTA, CDR2 FQGNSA. This CDR3 contains 13 residues. V lost 3 bases and J lost 6; bases outside the gene matches: 2. The CDR3 bases are TGTGCCAGCAGCTTCCGGGACAGGGATACGCAGTATTTT. Translation: CASSFRDRDTQYF.